A selection of T cell receptor beta chains follows, all from one sample in a study of blood T cell repertoires in COVID-19. The assay was immunoSEQ multiplex PCR, and TCRdb's table has in-frame clones only and misses some. The table includes approximately 260,000 clones, over 75% detected once. The specimen was peripheral blood. The receptors originated from a human donor in a cohort sampled during active COVID-19. CDR3s include the opening cysteine and the closing phenylalanine or tryptophan. The D gene is left open where the match is weak. For some rows the clone size is stated as once, few or many, or as a class when expanded; others skip it.

clone size	D gene	V gene	J gene	CDR3 protein	CDR3 DNA
-	TRBD2	TRBV5-1	TRBJ2-1	CASSESGRAMDEQFF	TGCGCCAGCAGCGAAAGCGGGAGGGCCATGGATGAGCAGTTCTTC
-	TRBD1	TRBV27	TRBJ1-3	CASSLRTGGNTIYF	TGTGCCAGCAGCCTACGGACAGGCGGAAACACCATATATTTT
-	-	TRBV7-2	TRBJ2-2	CASSLDGAGELFF	TGTGCCAGCAGCCTGGATGGAGCCGGGGAGCTGTTTTTT
-	-	TRBV18	TRBJ2-4	CASSPTNSLAKNIQYF	TGTGCCAGCTCACCAACAAACAGCTTAGCCAAAAACATTCAGTACTTC
many	-	TRBV19	TRBJ2-3	CASSPWVAASTDTQYF	TGTGCCAGTAGTCCGTGGGTAGCGGCTAGCACAGATACGCAGTATTTT
-	TRBD2	TRBV6-5	TRBJ2-5	CASSYSPGGGQETQYF	TGTGCCAGCAGTTACTCGCCGGGGGGAGGACAAGAGACCCAGTACTTC
-	-	TRBV5-6	TRBJ2-7	CASSLDSGSYEQYF	TGTGCCAGCAGCTTGGACAGCGGATCCTACGAGCAGTACTTC
-	-	TRBV25-1	TRBJ2-7	CASRGTFTYEQYF	TGTGCCAGCAGAGGGACTTTTACCTACGAGCAGTACTTC
-	TRBD2	TRBV18	TRBJ2-3	CASSPGSSGRGTDTQYF	TGTGCCAGCTCACCAGGGAGTAGCGGGAGGGGCACAGATACGCAGTATTTT
once	TRBD1	TRBV19	TRBJ1-3	CATDRGEGNTIYF	TGTGCCACCGACAGGGGCGAGGGAAACACCATATATTTT
-	-	TRBV6-2/TRBV6-3	TRBJ2-5	CASSYGRVQETQYF	TGTGCCAGCAGTTACGGGCGAGTACAAGAGACCCAGTACTTC
-	TRBD1	TRBV18	TRBJ2-1	CASSPPTGGAYNEQFF	TGTGCCAGCTCACCTCCGACAGGGGGCGCCTACAATGAGCAGTTCTTC
-	-	TRBV10-1	TRBJ1-1	CASRESGREVDGAFF	TGCGCCAGCAGGGAGTCGGGCAGGGAAGTAGATGGAGCTTTCTTT
-	-	TRBV24-1	TRBJ1-5	CATSDLVDPRASNQPQHF	TGTGCCACCAGTGATTTGGTGGATCCCAGGGCGAGCAATCAGCCCCAGCATTTT
-	-	TRBV4-1	TRBJ1-3	CASSQDPTFSGNTIYF	TGCGCCAGCAGCCAAGATCCCACATTCTCTGGAAACACCATATATTTT
-	TRBD1	TRBV6-5	TRBJ1-5	CASTREGQGNQPQHF	TGTGCCAGCACTCGAGAGGGACAGGGGAATCAGCCCCAGCATTTT
-	-	TRBV5-4	TRBJ2-2	CASSLAKGGRGTGELFF	TGTGCCAGCAGCTTGGCCAAGGGAGGTCGAGGAACCGGGGAGCTGTTTTTT